Below are 5 T cell receptor beta chains sequenced from a single sample in a study of T cell clones after liver transplantation (dated by TCRdb to about 2019). Preparation of the library involved the immunoSEQ multiplex PCR assay. Entries here come from immuneACCESS through TCRdb and include only in-frame sequences with V and J called. Some clones fail to appear in such tables; in the studies checked, an unresolved V gene covers under half of the shortfall, and the cause of the remainder is unknown. In all, the sample holds 20,000 to 25,000 clones, and around 63% of those were seen once. Roughly 3.1% of the sample belongs to the ten largest clones. In the paper's terms, the time point label means: pre-transplant. Sequencing was performed on CD4+ T cells from blood, taken before liver transplant. The receptors come from a human donor who received a liver transplant.

Sample share makes this clone medium-sized. The chain is built from TRBV12-1 and TRBJ2-1; the listed D gene, TRBD2, was not tested against the DNA. TRBV12-1 is recorded as a pseudogene. The CDR3 has 15 residues. Written as DNA, the CDR3 is TGTGCCAGCAGAAATAGCGGGACTACCCTTCTGACAAAGCTCTTC. Its translation is CASRNSGTTLLTKLF.

This clone was observed a single time. The chain is built from TRBV5-4 and TRBJ2-3, with D possibly being TRBD1 (5 bases). Germline V lookup: CDR1 SGHNT, CDR2 YYREEE (reference sequence). The V end lost 5 bases, the J end lost 5 bases, and 15 bases lay between the germline ends. The CDR3 is made up of 14 amino acids. The CDR3 DNA reads as TGTGCCAGCAGTAGGCAGGGTGATGTAGATACGCAGTATTTT. It specifies CASSRQGDVDTQYF.

The chain combines TRBV5-5 with TRBJ1-6, with TRBD1 matching over 10 bases. The CDR3 covers 14 residues. Germline CDR1 SGHKS, CDR2 YYEKEE (reference sequence). V trimming: 4 bases; J trimming: 10 bases; junction bases outside the gene matches: 5. CDR3 amino acids: CASSATGGQSPLHF. The CDR3 nucleotides are TGTGCCAGCAGCGCGACAGGGGGCCAGTCACCCCTCCACTTT.

The chain joins TRBV6-6 to TRBJ2-5, with D unresolved. The CDR3 has 13 residues. Germline V CDR1 and CDR2: MNHNY, SVGAGI (reference sequence). Trimming left V 5 bases short and J 4 bases short, with 11 bases between. The CDR3 spells CASSPSALETQYF. Written as DNA, the CDR3 is TGTGCCAGCAGTCCATCCGCTTTAGAGACCCAGTACTTC.

The rearrangement links TRBV2 to TRBJ2-1; D is unresolved. The CDR3 contains 13 residues. Per the germline V gene, CDR1 is SNHLY and CDR2 is FYNNEI. The germline V and J ends were trimmed by 8 bases and 5 bases, with 13 bases remaining between them. The DNA of the CDR3 is TGTGCCAGCCAAGCTAATCCCGACAATGAGCAGTTCTTC. Residues: CASQANPDNEQFF.